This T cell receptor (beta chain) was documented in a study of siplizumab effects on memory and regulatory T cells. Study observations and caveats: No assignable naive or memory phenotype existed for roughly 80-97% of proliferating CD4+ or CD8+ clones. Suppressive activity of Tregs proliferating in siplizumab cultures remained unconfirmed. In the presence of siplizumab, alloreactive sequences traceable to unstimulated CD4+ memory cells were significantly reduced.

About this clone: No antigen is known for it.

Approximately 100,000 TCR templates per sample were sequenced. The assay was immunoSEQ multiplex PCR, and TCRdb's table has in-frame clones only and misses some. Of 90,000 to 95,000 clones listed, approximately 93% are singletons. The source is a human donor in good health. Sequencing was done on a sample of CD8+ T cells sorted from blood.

The CDR3 sequence is CASSLGGGMNNEQFF. The CDR3 DNA is TGTGCCAGCAGTTTGGGCGGGGGGATGAATAATGAGCAGTTCTTC. The V call is TRBV28, the J call TRBJ2-1; 8 bases fit TRBD2. V was clipped by 3 bases and J by 7 bases; unmatched bases: 8. The CDR3 spans 15 residues. Germline-derived CDR1 and CDR2 are MDHEN and SYDVKM.